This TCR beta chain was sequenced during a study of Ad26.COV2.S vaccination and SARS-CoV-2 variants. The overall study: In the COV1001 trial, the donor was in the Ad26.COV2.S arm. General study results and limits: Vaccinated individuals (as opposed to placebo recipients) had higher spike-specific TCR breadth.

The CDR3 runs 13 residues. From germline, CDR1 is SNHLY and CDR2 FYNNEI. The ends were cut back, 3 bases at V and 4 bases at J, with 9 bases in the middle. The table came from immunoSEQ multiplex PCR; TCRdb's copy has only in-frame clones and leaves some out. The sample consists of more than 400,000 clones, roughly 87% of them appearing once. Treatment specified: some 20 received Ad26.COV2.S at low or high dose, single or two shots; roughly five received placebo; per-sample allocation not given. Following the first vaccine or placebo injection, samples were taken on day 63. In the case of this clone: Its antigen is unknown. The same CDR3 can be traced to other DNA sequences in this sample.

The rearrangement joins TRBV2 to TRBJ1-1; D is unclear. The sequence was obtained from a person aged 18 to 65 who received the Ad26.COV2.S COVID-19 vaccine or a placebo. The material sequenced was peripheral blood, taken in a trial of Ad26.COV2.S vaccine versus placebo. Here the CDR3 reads CASSEVEGTEAFF. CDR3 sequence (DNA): TGTGCCAGCAGTGAGGTCGAGGGCACTGAAGCTTTCTTT.